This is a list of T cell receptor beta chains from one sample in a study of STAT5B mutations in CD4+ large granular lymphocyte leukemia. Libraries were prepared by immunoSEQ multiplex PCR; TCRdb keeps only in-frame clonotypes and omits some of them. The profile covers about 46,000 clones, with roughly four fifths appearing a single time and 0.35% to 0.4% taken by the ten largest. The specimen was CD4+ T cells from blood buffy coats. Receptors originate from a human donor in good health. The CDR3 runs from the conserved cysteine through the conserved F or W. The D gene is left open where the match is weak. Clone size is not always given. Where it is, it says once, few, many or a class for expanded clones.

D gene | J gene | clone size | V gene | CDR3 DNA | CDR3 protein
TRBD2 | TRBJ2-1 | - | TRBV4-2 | TGTGCCAGCAGGTATTCCGGGACTAGCGGGGGGCCTCGCAATGAGCAGTTCTTC | CASRYSGTSGGPRNEQFF
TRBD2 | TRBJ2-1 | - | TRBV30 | TGTGCCTGGAGTGATTTAGGGACTAGGGAGTTCTTC | CAWSDLGTREFF
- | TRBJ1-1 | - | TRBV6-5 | TGTGCCAGCAGTTACTCTTATTCGGGCAGGGCCTATGAAGCTTTCTTT | CASSYSYSGRAYEAFF
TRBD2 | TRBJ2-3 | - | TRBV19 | TGTGCCAGTAGTCCTAGAAGACTAGCGGGCATCACAGATACGCAGTATTTT | CASSPRRLAGITDTQYF
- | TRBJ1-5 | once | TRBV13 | TGTGCCAGCAGCTTAGCGGGTGAGCCCCAGCATTTT | CASSLAGEPQHF
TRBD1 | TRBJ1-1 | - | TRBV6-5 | TGTGCCAGCATTCCAACAGGGGCCACGAACACTGAAGCTTTCTTT | CASIPTGATNTEAFF
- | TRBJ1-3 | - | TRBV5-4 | TGTGCCAGCAGCTTGGGGGTAGGCATCTCTGGAAACACCATATATTTT | CASSLGVGISGNTIYF
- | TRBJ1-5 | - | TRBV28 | TGTGCCAGCCATCACAGGGCTAAGCAGCCCCAGCATTTT | CASHHRAKQPQHF
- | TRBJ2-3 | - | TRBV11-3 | TGTGCCATTCCAGCTCCCAGCGCACCAGATACGCAGTATTTT | CAIPAPSAPDTQYF
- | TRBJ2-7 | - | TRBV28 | TGTGCCAGCAGTTTCCCCGGGACTTATTCCTACGAGCAGTACTTC | CASSFPGTYSYEQYF
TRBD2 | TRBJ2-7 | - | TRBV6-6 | TGTGCCAGCAGTTCGGGACTAGCTGGGGGGGACGAGCAGTACTTC | CASSSGLAGGDEQYF
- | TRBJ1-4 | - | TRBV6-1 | TGTGCCAGCAGTGAAATTGGAACTAATGAAAAACTGTTTTTT | CASSEIGTNEKLFF
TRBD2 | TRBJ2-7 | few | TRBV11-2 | TGTGCCAGCAGCTTTGGTGCGGCTAGCGGCTCCTACGAGCAGTACTTC | CASSFGAASGSYEQYF
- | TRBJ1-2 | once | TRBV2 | TGTGCCAGCAGTGAAGCGCAGGGCGGGAGCTACACCTTC | CASSEAQGGSYTF
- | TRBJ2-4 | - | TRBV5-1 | TGCGCCAGCAGCTTGAGTCCGGCCAAAAACATTCAGTACTTC | CASSLSPAKNIQYF
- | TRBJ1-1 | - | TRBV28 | TGTGCCAGCTTGAAGGGGGAGACTGAAGCTTTCTTT | CASLKGETEAFF
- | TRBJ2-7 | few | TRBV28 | TGTGCCAGCAGTTGGGCCGCGACAGGTGGCGAGCAGTACTTC | CASSWAATGGEQYF
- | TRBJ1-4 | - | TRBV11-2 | TGTGCCAGCAGCTTAATTAGCCAGGCAGGCGGCGAAAAACTGTTTTTT | CASSLISQAGGEKLFF
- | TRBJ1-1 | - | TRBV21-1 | TGTGCCAGCAGCTCGACAGGGGGCGGCACTGAAGCTTTCTTT | CASSSTGGGTEAFF
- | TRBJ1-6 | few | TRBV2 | TGTGCCAGTCGGCCGGGGTGGAATTCACCCCTCCACTTT | CASRPGWNSPLHF
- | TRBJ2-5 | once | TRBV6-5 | TGTGCCAGCAGTCGGCAATCCGAGACCCAGTACTTC | CASSRQSETQYF
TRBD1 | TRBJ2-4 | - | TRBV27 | TGTGCCAGCAGTTTTTCACGACAGGGTAGAAACATTCAGTACTTC | CASSFSRQGRNIQYF
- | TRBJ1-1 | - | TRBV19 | TGTGCCAGTAATCACAGAGACACTGAAGCTTTCTTT | CASNHRDTEAFF
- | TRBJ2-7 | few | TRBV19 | TGTGCCAGTAGTCTACGGCTCGGCAGGGGCGACGAGCAGTACTTC | CASSLRLGRGDEQYF
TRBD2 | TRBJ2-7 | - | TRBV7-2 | TGTGCCAGCAGCTCTCTTCTCGTAGCGGGGCCTTCCTACGAGCAGTGCTTC | CASSSLLVAGPSYEQCF
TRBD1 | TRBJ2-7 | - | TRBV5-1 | TGCGCCAGCAGCCTTAATTCACCGGGACAGGGTGTATACGAGCAGTACTTC | CASSLNSPGQGVYEQYF
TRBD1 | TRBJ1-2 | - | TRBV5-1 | TGCGCCAGCAGCTCGGGACAGGGAAACTATGGCTACACCTTC | CASSSGQGNYGYTF
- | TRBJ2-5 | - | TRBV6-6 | TGTGCCAGCAGACCCCAAGGGGGCGGGGGAGAGACCCAGTACTTC | CASRPQGGGGETQYF
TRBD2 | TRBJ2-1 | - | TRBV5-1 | TGCGCCAGCAGCTTGTCATCCGGGAGGGCATCTGGGAATGAGCAGTTCTTC | CASSLSSGRASGNEQFF
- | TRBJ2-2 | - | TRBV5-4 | TGTGCCAGCAGCTGGGACCGAAACACCGGGGAGCTGTTTTTT | CASSWDRNTGELFF
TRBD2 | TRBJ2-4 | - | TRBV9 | TGTGCCAGCAGCCCTGGGACTAGCGGGGGGCGGAACATTCAGTACTTC | CASSPGTSGGRNIQYF
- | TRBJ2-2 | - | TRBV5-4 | TGTGCCAGCAGCCGGGGGCTTTCCCTGTTTTTT | CASSRGLSLFF
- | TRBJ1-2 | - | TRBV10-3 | TGTGCCATCCCACAATTGTATGGCTACACCTTC | CAIPQLYGYTF
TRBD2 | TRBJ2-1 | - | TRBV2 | TGTGCCAGCAGGGGACTAGCGGGCTCCTACAATGAGCAGTTCTTC | CASRGLAGSYNEQFF
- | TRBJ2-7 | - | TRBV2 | TGTGCCAGCAGCGAGAACGAGCAGTACTTC | CASSENEQYF
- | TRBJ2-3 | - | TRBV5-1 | TGCGCCAGCAGCTTGGCTGGACATCGGGGGGATACGCAGTATTTT | CASSLAGHRGDTQYF
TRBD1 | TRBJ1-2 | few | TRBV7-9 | TGTGCCAGCAGCCCGCGGGACAGTCACGGCTACACCTTC | CASSPRDSHGYTF
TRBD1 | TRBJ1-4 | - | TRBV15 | TGTGCCACCAGCAGAGCGGGACAGGGGCTATATAATGAAAAACTGTTTTTT | CATSRAGQGLYNEKLFF
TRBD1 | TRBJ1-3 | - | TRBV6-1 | TGTGCCAGCAGCTCGAAGACAGGGCCGGCCACCATATATTTT | CASSSKTGPATIYF
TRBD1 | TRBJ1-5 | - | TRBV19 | TGTGCCAGTAGTGGCGACAGGGGGCCTCAGCCCCAGCATTTT | CASSGDRGPQPQHF
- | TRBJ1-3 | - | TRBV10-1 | TGCGCCAGCAGTCCGGGGGCTGGAAACACCATATATTTT | CASSPGAGNTIYF
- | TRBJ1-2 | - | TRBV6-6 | TGTGCCAGCAGTTACGACAAGGTATACGGCTACACCTTC | CASSYDKVYGYTF
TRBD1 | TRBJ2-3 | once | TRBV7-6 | TGTGCCAGCAGCTCCCCGGGACAGAACACAGATACGCAGTATTTT | CASSSPGQNTDTQYF
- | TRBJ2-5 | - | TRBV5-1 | TGCGCCAGCAGCTTGGCCCGCCCAGGTCAAGAGACCCAGTACTTC | CASSLARPGQETQYF